This T cell receptor beta chain was captured in a study of T cell responses to AZD1222 COVID-19 vaccine. General study results and limits: A reported finding is that nearly half of spike-specific TCRs target unmutated variant regions. There were vaccine-associated CD4 TCRs across spike, dominant at 160-218 and 743-854. After two AZD1222 doses, spike-specific TCR breadth and depth rose versus day 0.

The repertoire was sequenced with immunoSEQ multiplex PCR; TCRdb's copy has only in-frame clones and lacks some. In the table there are about 100,000 clones, about 85% of which are singletons. Of note for this clone: The antigen is not known.

The CDR3 has 14 residues. The germline gives CDR1 MRHNA, CDR2 SNTAGT. With V trimmed by 6 bases and J by 4 bases, 3 bases remained unmatched. This sample comprised peripheral blood, obtained 28 days after the second AZD1222 dose. This clonotype was obtained from an adult who received the AZD1222 COVID-19 vaccine. The V call is TRBV6-4, the J call TRBJ2-1; 10 bases fit TRBD2. This CDR3 reads CASSGTSAYNEQFF. The CDR3 bases are TGTGCCAGCAGCGGGACTAGCGCTTACAATGAGCAGTTCTTC.